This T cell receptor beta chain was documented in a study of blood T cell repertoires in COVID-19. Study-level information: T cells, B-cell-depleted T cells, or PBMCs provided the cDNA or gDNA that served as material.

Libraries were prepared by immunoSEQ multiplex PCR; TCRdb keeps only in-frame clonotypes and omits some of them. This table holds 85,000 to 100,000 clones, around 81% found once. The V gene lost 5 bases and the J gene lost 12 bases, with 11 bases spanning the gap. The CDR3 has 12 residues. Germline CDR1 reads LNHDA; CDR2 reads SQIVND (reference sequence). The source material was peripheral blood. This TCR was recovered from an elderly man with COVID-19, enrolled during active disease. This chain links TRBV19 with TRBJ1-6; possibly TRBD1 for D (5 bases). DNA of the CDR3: TGTGCCAGTAGTGCCCGGGGGGGACCCCTCCACTTT. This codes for CASSARGGPLHF.